These 2 T cell receptor beta chains came from one sample sequenced in a study of cytomegalovirus exposure and HLA in healthy donors. Use of 60 Vbeta and 13 Jbeta primers characterized the PCR. Clones were sequenced by immunoSEQ multiplex PCR, and TCRdb holds only the in-frame ones, with some missing. The sample carries 150,000 to 200,000 clones, approximately 80% recorded once. The sequencing input was PBMCs. Receptor source: a woman in her twenties or thirties in good health and CMV-seropositive.

A single count supports this clone. This chain joins TRBV19 and TRBJ1-2; no definite D call. Trimming left V 8 bases short and J 3 bases short, with 7 bases between. This CDR3 contains 11 residues. Germline values: CDR1 LNHDA, CDR2 SQIVND (reference sequence). The CDR3 region has the DNA TGTGCCAGTTCTCCCGACTATGGCTACACCTTC. Translation: CASSPDYGYTF.

The CDR3 sequence is CASSQDGGTNEKLFF. CDR3 nucleotide sequence: TGCGCCAGCAGCCAAGATGGCGGGACGAATGAAAAACTGTTTTTT. This chain joins TRBV4-3 and TRBJ1-4, with D perhaps matching TRBD1 (5 bases). Germline V CDR1 and CDR2: LGHNA, YSLEER. V was shortened by 0 bases and J by 5 bases, with 10 bases between the two germline ends. CDR3 size: 15 residues.